A selection of T cell receptor beta chains follows, all from one sample in a study of metastatic and nonmetastatic thyroid tumors. TCRdb re-called the PCR reads with MiXCR. Among around 40,000 clones listed, 13% were seen once. The sample was blood. Every receptor here comes from a female donor with papillary thyroid cancer or a benign thyroid nodule (not recorded which). Some clones in this sample may be carry-over from other donors' samples. The CDR3 runs from the conserved cysteine through the conserved F or W. The order of the fields is D gene, J gene, V gene, CDR3 length, clone size, CDR3 protein, CDR3 DNA. The D gene is left open where the match is weak. The size field is filled for only some rows; it gives once, few, many or a size class.

- TRBJ1-2 TRBV11-1 16 - CASSRSGIRVDYGYTF TGTGCCAGCAGTCGTTCCGGGATCAGGGTTGACTATGGCTACACCTTC
TRBD1 TRBJ1-3 TRBV9 14 many CASSLGQATSTIYF TGTGCCAGCAGCTTGGGACAGGCTACGAGCACCATATATTTT
- TRBJ1-1 TRBV7-9 14 many CASTWDGTGTEAFF TGTGCCAGCACTTGGGACGGAACGGGCACTGAAGCTTTCTTT
TRBD1 TRBJ1-2 TRBV15 16 medium-sized CATTRDRGPAVYGYTF TGTGCCACCACCCGGGACAGGGGGCCGGCGGTCTATGGCTACACCTTC
- TRBJ2-1 TRBV5-4 12 few CASSLATNEQFF TGTGCCAGCAGCTTGGCGACTAATGAGCAGTTCTTC
- TRBJ2-7 TRBV18 13 many CASSQNNRDEQYF TGTGCCAGCTCACAAAATAACAGGGACGAGCAGTACTTC
TRBD1 TRBJ1-1 TRBV13 12 - CASSDRGTEAFF TGTGCCAGCAGCGACAGGGGTACTGAAGCTTTCTTT
- TRBJ2-1 TRBV11-3 14 many CASSLDGSPNEQFF TGTGCCAGCAGCCTAGACGGCAGCCCCAATGAGCAGTTCTTC
- TRBJ1-2 TRBV28 13 few CASSPIYPYGYTF TGTGCCAGCAGCCCAATCTATCCCTATGGCTACACCTTC
- TRBJ1-5 TRBV7-9 14 many CASSFTGGGQPQHF TGTGCCAGCAGCTTTACCGGCGGGGGTCAGCCCCAGCATTTT
- TRBJ1-6 TRBV4-1 17 many CASSPTAKGSYNSPLYF TGCGCCAGCAGCCCAACAGCCAAAGGGTCCTATAATTCACCCCTCTACTTT
- TRBJ2-7 TRBV5-1 12 - CASSLDLYEQYF TGCGCCAGCAGCTTGGACCTCTACGAGCAGTACTTC
TRBD1 TRBJ2-4 TRBV28 17 many CASSPYDRDLAKNIQYF TGTGCCAGCAGTCCCTATGACAGGGACCTAGCCAAAAACATTCAGTACTTC
- TRBJ2-2 TRBV7-2 13 - CASSLSQTGELFF TGTGCCAGCAGCTTAAGTCAGACCGGGGAGCTGTTTTTT
- TRBJ2-1 TRBV14 14 many CASSRPSPYNEQFF TGTGCCAGCTCTAGACCCTCTCCTTACAATGAGCAGTTCTTC
- TRBJ2-5 TRBV7-9 14 - CASSLDGWEETQYF TGTGCCAGCAGCTTAGATGGTTGGGAAGAGACCCAGTACTTC
TRBD1 TRBJ2-6 TRBV27 17 few CASRPGQGLSGANVPTF TGTGCCAGCAGACCTGGACAGGGCCTCTCTGGGGCCAACGTCCCGACTTTC
- TRBJ1-6 TRBV6-4 21 - CASRTRTGVLKGGSRNSPLHF TGTGCCAGCAGGACACGTACCGGGGTCCTAAAGGGCGGGAGCAGAAATTCACCCCTCCACTTT
- TRBJ1-1 TRBV7-8 12 many CASSLQNTEAFF TGTGCCAGCAGCTTACAGAACACTGAAGCTTTCTTT
- TRBJ2-3 TRBV20-1 16 many CSARASGTPRTDTQYF TGCAGTGCTAGAGCGTCTGGCACCCCACGGACAGATACGCAGTATTTT
- TRBJ2-5 TRBV30 13 many CAWSRIAQETQYF TGTGCCTGGTCAAGGATAGCGCAAGAGACCCAGTACTTC
- TRBJ2-7 TRBV6-6 14 few CASSSGTGTYNQYF TGTGCCAGCAGTTCCGGGACGGGGACGTACAATCAGTACTTC
TRBD2 TRBJ2-7 TRBV5-1 17 many CASSTGLAGGPSYEQYF TGCGCCAGCAGCACGGGACTAGCGGGAGGGCCAAGCTACGAGCAGTACTTC
- TRBJ2-4 TRBV5-6 16 few CASSATPWLAKNIQYF TGTGCCAGCAGCGCGACCCCCTGGTTAGCCAAAAACATTCAGTACTTC
TRBD2 TRBJ2-7 TRBV6-2/TRBV6-3 19 few CASSYSNPLAGGLWDEQYF TGTGCCAGCAGTTACTCGAACCCCCTAGCGGGAGGGCTCTGGGACGAGCAGTACTTC
- TRBJ2-1 TRBV19 12 many CASSPRVHEQFF TGTGCCAGTAGTCCCAGGGTGCATGAGCAGTTCTTC
- TRBJ1-1 TRBV24-1 14 many CATSDSEPPAEAFF TGTGCCACCAGTGATTCTGAGCCCCCGGCTGAAGCTTTCTTT
- TRBJ1-3 TRBV29-1 13 many CSHLENSGNTIYF TGCAGCCACTTGGAGAACTCTGGAAACACCATATATTTT
- TRBJ1-6 TRBV3-1 15 many CASSQESRVSSPLHF TGTGCCAGCAGCCAAGAATCCAGGGTGAGTTCACCCCTCCACTTT
- TRBJ1-2 TRBV6-1 12 medium-sized CASSRSGQGYTF TGTGCCAGCAGTCGTTCAGGGCAAGGCTACACCTTC
- TRBJ1-4 TRBV6-1 15 many CASSASGSTNEKLFF TGTGCCAGCAGTGCATCAGGGTCAACTAATGAAAAACTGTTTTTT
TRBD2 TRBJ2-7 TRBV12-3/TRBV12-4 16 - CASSTGLGQSGNEQYF TGTGCCAGCAGCACAGGCCTAGGGCAGAGCGGGAACGAGCAGTACTTC
- TRBJ2-7 TRBV6-1 12 many CASTSGTRGQYF TGTGCCAGCACCTCAGGGACACGAGGGCAGTACTTC